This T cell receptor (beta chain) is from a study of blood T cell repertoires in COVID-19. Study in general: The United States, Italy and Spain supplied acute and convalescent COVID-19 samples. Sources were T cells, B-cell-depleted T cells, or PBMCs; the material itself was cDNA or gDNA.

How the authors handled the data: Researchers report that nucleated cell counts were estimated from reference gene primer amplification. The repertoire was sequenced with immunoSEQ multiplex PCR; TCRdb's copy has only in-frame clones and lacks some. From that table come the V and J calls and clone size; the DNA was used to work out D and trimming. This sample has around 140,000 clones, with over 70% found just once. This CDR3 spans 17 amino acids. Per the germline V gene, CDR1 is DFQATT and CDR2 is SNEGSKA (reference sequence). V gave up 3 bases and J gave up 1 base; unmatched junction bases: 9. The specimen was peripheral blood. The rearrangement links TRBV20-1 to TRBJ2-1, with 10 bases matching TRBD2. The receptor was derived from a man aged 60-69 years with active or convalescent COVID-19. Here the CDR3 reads CSASPLAGTTSYNEQFF. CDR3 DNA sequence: TGCAGTGCTAGTCCACTAGCGGGAACGACGTCCTACAATGAGCAGTTCTTC.